The clone carrying this TCR beta chain occurred many times. The sample's time point: newly diagnosed GD, antithyroid drugs for less than 3 months. The TCR library was made from RNA extracted from PBMCs. The sample is drawn from a study of regulatory T cells in long-lasting Graves disease. V was trimmed by 4 bases and J by 5 bases, leaving 15 bases between them. The CDR3 totals 15 residues. Per the germline V gene, CDR1 is MNHEY and CDR2 is SMNVEV (reference sequence). Investigators prepared the TCR beta libraries by applying iRepertoire HTBI primers and Arm-PCR of CDR3 regions. TCRdb itself ran the multiplex PCR reads through MiXCR, one entry per CDR3 protein. The sample gives a few hundred thousand distinct CDR3 sequences, approximately 12% of which show up once; approximately 19% is in the top ten. In addition, the sample was reused for a study of T cells in Graves' hyperthyroidism and ophthalmopathy.

The input for sequencing was peripheral blood mononuclear cells (PBMCs), taken at new diagnosis, from a patient treated with antithyroid drugs. V is TRBV27 and J is TRBJ1-3; no reliable D call. The TCR originated in a woman younger than 35 with Graves disease. For the CDR3, the DNA is TGTGCCAGCAGTTCCTCCGGGAGCCCCCGAAACACCATATATTTT. It encodes CASSSSGSPRNTIYF.